This entry lists 30 T cell receptor beta chains sequenced from one sample in a study of blood T cell repertoires in COVID-19. Assay used: immunoSEQ multiplex PCR; TCRdb lists only in-frame clones, some missing. This sample has 180,000 or so clones, with roughly 80% found just once. Sequenced: PBMCs or T cells enriched from blood (not recorded which). These receptors originate from a man between 60 and 75 years old who had been exposed to COVID-19.

The V call is TRBV30, the J call TRBJ2-1; 9 positions agree with TRBD2. Germline CDR1 reads GTSNPN; CDR2 reads SVGIG (reference sequence). V lost 2 bases, J lost 3 bases, and 5 bases stayed unmatched. The length of the CDR3 is 15 residues. CDR3 coding DNA: TGTGCCTGGAGTCTAGCGGGACCCTACTACAATGAGCAGTTCTTC. It is translated as CAWSLAGPYYNEQFF.

The chain links TRBV5-1 to TRBJ2-3; D might be TRBD1 (5 bases). V lost 3 bases and J 2 bases, leaving 10 bases between the germline ends. Per the germline V gene, CDR1 is SGHRS and CDR2 is YFSETQ. The CDR3 spans 14 residues. CDR3 amino acids: CASSYGHNTDTQYF. CDR3 DNA sequence: TGCGCCAGCAGCTACGGACACAACACAGATACGCAGTATTTT. The whole variable domain, remainder taken from reference TRBV5-1 and TRBJ2-3, is KAGVTQTPRYLIKTRGQQVTLSCSPISGHRSVSWYQQTPGQGLQFLFEYFSETQRNKGNFPGRFSGRQFSNSRSEMNVSTLELGDSALYLCASSYGHNTDTQYFGPGTRLTVL.

This chain uses TRBV7-8 with TRBJ2-1; D gene ambiguous. Trimming removed 3 bases from V and 8 bases from J, with 8 bases in between. The CDR3 extends over 12 amino acids. In germline, CDR1 is SGHVS, CDR2 FQNEAQ. The CDR3 reads CASSFTNDEQFF. CDR3 nucleotides: TGTGCCAGCAGCTTTACTAATGATGAGCAGTTCTTC.

The chain has TRBV5-8 and TRBJ2-3; 14 bases fit TRBD2. V lost 4 bases and J lost 4; bases outside the gene matches: 5. Germline lookup yields CDR1 SGHTS and CDR2 YDEGEE. This CDR3 is 16 amino acids long. The CDR3 loop reads CASSPGTSGRSDTQYF. CDR3 nucleotides: TGTGCCAGCAGCCCGGGGACTAGCGGGAGATCAGATACGCAGTATTTT.

The chain carries TRBV27 and TRBJ1-1; TRBD1 might be the D (5 bases). V was cut by 6 bases and J by 4 bases, with 15 bases left in between. The CDR3 covers 14 residues. The V gene's germline CDR1 is MNHEY and CDR2 SMNVEV (reference sequence). Here the CDR3 DNA reads TGTGCCAGCAGCAGAGTGTCCGGGGGCACTGAAGCTTTCTTT. Translated, it gives CASSRVSGGTEAFF.

CDR3 protein: CASSPPAGVNSPLHF. The DNA for the CDR3 is TGTGCCAGCTCACCACCAGCGGGGGTTAATTCACCCCTCCACTTT. The chain is built from TRBV18 and TRBJ1-6, with TRBD1 as a possible D gene (5 bases). This CDR3 has 15 amino acids. With 0 bases removed from V and 6 bases from J, the gap between germline ends came to 9 bases. Germline loops: CDR1 KGHSH, CDR2 LQKENI.

This chain uses TRBV9 with TRBJ2-1, with D perhaps matching TRBD2 (6 bases). V lost 0 bases and J 4 bases, leaving 8 bases between the germline ends. The CDR3 loop spans 14 amino acids. CDR1 and CDR2 from the germline V gene are SGDLS and YYNGEE. The CDR3 protein is CASSVAGVYNEQFF. The CDR3 DNA follows: TGTGCCAGCAGCGTAGCGGGAGTGTACAATGAGCAGTTCTTC.

V gene TRBV24-1 combines with J gene TRBJ2-1; a possible D gene is TRBD1 (6 bases). The germline CDR1 and CDR2 sequences are KGHDR and SFDVKD. This CDR3 is built from 14 residues. V lost 4 bases, J lost 4 bases, and 10 bases lay in between. DNA of the CDR3: TGTGCCACCAGTGACAGGGGACAATACAATGAGCAGTTCTTC. It encodes CATSDRGQYNEQFF.

The sample holds a few counts of this clone. The gene calls are TRBV7-2 and TRBJ1-6; 9 nucleotides align to TRBD1. CDR1 SGHTA and CDR2 FQGNSA come from the germline V gene. The junction had 6 bases not matched to a gene; V was cut back by 5 bases and J by 7 bases. The CDR3 totals 15 residues. As DNA, the CDR3 is TGTGCCAGCAGCCAAAACGACAGGGGGAATTCACCCCTCCACTTT. Translated, it gives CASSQNDRGNSPLHF.

The V and J genes are TRBV18 and TRBJ2-1, with 16 positions matching TRBD2. The germline V gene has CDR1 KGHSH and CDR2 LQKENI. This CDR3 has 19 residues. V lost 3 bases to trimming and J lost 7 bases; unmatched junction nucleotides: 12. The CDR3 region has the DNA TGTGCCAGCTCACCCCTCCCGGGACTAGCGGGAGGGCCGGGGAATGAGCAGTTCTTC. It codes for CASSPLPGLAGGPGNEQFF.

The rearrangement uses TRBV19 and TRBJ1-5, with D unresolved. The CDR3 contains 14 residues. Trimming took off 5 bases at V and 6 bases at J, with 14 bases between the two ends. From germline, CDR1 is LNHDA and CDR2 SQIVND (reference sequence). This chain's CDR3 is CASSSSPPSQPQHF. CDR3 coding DNA: TGTGCCAGTAGTTCTAGTCCCCCGAGTCAGCCCCAGCATTTT.

The chain recombines TRBV10-3 with TRBJ2-7, with 7 bases fitting TRBD1. The germline V gene encodes CDR1 ENHRY and CDR2 SYGVKD. This CDR3 has 13 residues. Trimming removed 8 bases from V and 4 bases from J; junction bases left unmatched: 8. This chain's CDR3 is CAIPGTDPYEQYF. The CDR3 DNA reads TGTGCCATCCCCGGGACAGACCCATACGAGCAGTACTTC.

The chain carries TRBV5-1 and TRBJ1-6, with TRBD1 matching 10 bases. Per germline, CDR1 SGHRS and CDR2 YFSETQ. CDR3 length equals 16 residues. The V gene end was trimmed by 1 base and the J gene end by 8 bases; junction bases not matched to a gene: 6. CDR3 sequence (DNA): TGCGCCAGCAGCTTGCAGGGACAGGGGTTGGATTCACCCCTCCACTTT. Its translation is CASSLQGQGLDSPLHF.

J is TRBJ2-5 and V is TRBV7-8; TRBD1 might be the D (5 bases). V was cut by 1 base and J by 5 bases, with 17 bases left in between. Germline loops: CDR1 SGHVS, CDR2 FQNEAQ. The CDR3 extends over 16 amino acids. In DNA form, the CDR3 reads TGTGCCAGCAGCTTAGTCTCCCCCAGGGTGGGTGAGACCCAGTACTTC. Translating it yields CASSLVSPRVGETQYF.

This chain uses TRBV6-6 with TRBJ2-7; 11 bases agree with TRBD1. The CDR3 has 14 residues. Looked up from germline, CDR1 is MNHNY and CDR2 is SVGAGI (reference sequence). Trimming removed 6 bases from V and 4 bases from J; junction bases left unmatched: 5. The CDR3 DNA follows: TGTGCCAGCAGCCATGGGACAGGGGGTTACGAGCAGTACTTC. Protein: CASSHGTGGYEQYF.

This chain uses TRBV6-5 with TRBJ1-6; 9 bases are shared with TRBD1. The CDR3 loop spans 13 amino acids. Looked up from germline, CDR1 is MNHEY and CDR2 is SVGAGI. V shed 7 bases and J 10 bases; nucleotides not matched to a gene: 5. The CDR3 region has the DNA TGTGCCAGCACGACAGGGGGAGGATCACCCCTCCACTTT. Encoded protein: CASTTGGGSPLHF.

The chain has TRBV5-1 and TRBJ2-1; 11 bases are a match to TRBD2. Germline V gives CDR1 SGHRS, CDR2 YFSETQ. The CDR3 has 19 residues. After removal of 1 base from V and 0 bases from J, the junction contained 9 bases not matched to a gene. For the CDR3, the DNA is TGCGCCAGCAGCTTGAGTGCTAGCGGGGGGTCAAGCTCCTACAATGAGCAGTTCTTC. Protein sequence: CASSLSASGGSSSYNEQFF.

The rearrangement joins TRBV19 to TRBJ2-1; TRBD1 agrees at 11 bases. This CDR3 comprises 16 residues. Trimming at V came to 5 bases and at J to 7 bases, leaving 10 bases not matched to a gene. Looked up from germline, CDR1 is LNHDA and CDR2 is SQIVND (reference sequence). This CDR3 reads CASSLIGTGGSNEQFF. The CDR3 nucleotides read TGTGCCAGTAGTTTAATTGGGACAGGGGGAAGTAATGAGCAGTTCTTC.

This chain joins TRBV7-9 and TRBJ2-2; D uncertain. The CDR3 length is 14 residues. Germline V gene lookup returns CDR1 SEHNR and CDR2 FQNEAQ (reference sequence). Trimming cost V 5 bases and J 4 bases, with 11 bases left between them. The CDR3 loop reads CASSLVGSTGELFF. The CDR3 coding sequence is TGTGCCAGCAGCCTTGTGGGCTCCACCGGGGAGCTGTTTTTT.

V usage is TRBV7-9 and J usage is TRBJ1-3, with TRBD1 matching 7 bases. V was clipped by 8 bases and J by 0 bases; unmatched bases: 4. The CDR3 spans 14 residues. From germline, CDR1 is SEHNR and CDR2 FQNEAQ (reference sequence). CDR3: CASPTGLSGNTIYF. The CDR3 region has the DNA TGTGCCAGCCCGACAGGGCTCTCTGGAAACACCATATATTTT.

The rearrangement joins TRBV3-1 (or the pseudogene TRBV3-2) to TRBJ1-1; D is unresolved. Trimming removed 2 bases from V and 1 base from J, with 8 bases in between. The CDR3 loop spans 14 amino acids. From germline, CDR1 is LGHDT and CDR2 YNNKEL (reference sequence). CDR3 DNA sequence: TGTGCCAGCAGCCAACTCCAGGAGAACACTGAAGCTTTCTTT. It codes for CASSQLQENTEAFF.

This clone turned up a few times. This chain links TRBV27 with TRBJ1-5; D ambiguous. There are 13 residues in the CDR3. Trimming shortened V by 6 bases and J by 3 bases, and 9 bases separated the two germline ends. CDR1 is MNHEY and CDR2 is SMNVEV in the germline V gene (reference sequence). The CDR3 bases are TGTGCCAGCAGACTAGGTTCCAATCAGCCCCAGCATTTT. Its protein product is CASRLGSNQPQHF.

CDR3 residues: CAARAGPLPRVSFGKLFF. CDR3 DNA sequence: TGTGCCGCCCGAGCGGGCCCTCTCCCTCGCGTCTCTTTTGGGAAACTGTTTTTT. The chain uses TRBV28 and TRBJ1-4; D not certain. Germline loops: CDR1 MDHEN, CDR2 SYDVKM. The CDR3 loop spans 18 amino acids. V gave up 11 bases and J gave up 11 bases, with 36 bases separating them.

CDR3 in amino acids: CASSLIGKNRAHEQYF. The CDR3 nucleotides read TGTGCCAGCAGCTTGATTGGGAAGAACAGGGCCCACGAGCAGTACTTC. The chain joins TRBV5-6 to TRBJ2-7, with D possibly being TRBD1 (6 bases). The CDR3 is 16 amino acids. Germline V CDR1 and CDR2: SGHDT, YYEEEE. With 1 base removed from V and 5 bases from J, the gap between germline ends came to 19 bases.

V usage is TRBV30 and J usage is TRBJ2-5; perhaps TRBD1 as D (6 bases). This CDR3 has 14 amino acids. Trimming removed 2 bases at V and 3 bases at J, with 13 bases between. Per germline, CDR1 GTSNPN and CDR2 SVGIG (reference sequence). This CDR3 reads CAWSLDRKKETQYF. The CDR3 nucleotides are TGTGCCTGGAGTCTCGACAGGAAAAAAGAGACCCAGTACTTC. The whole variable domain, filled in from reference TRBV30 and TRBJ2-5, reads SQTIHQWPATLVQPVGSPLSLECTVEGTSNPNLYWYRQAAGRGLQLLFYSVGIGQISSEVPQNLSASRPQDRQFILSSKKLLLSDSGFYLCAWSLDRKKETQYFGPGTRLLVL.

In its sample, this clone was seen once. The gene calls are TRBV7-2 and TRBJ1-1; D is ambiguous. Germline V CDR1 and CDR2: SGHTA, FQGNSA. The CDR3 sequence is 15 residues long. Trimming removed 5 bases at V and 1 base at J, with 14 bases between. The CDR3 DNA reads TGTGCCAGCAGCCGGAACAGAGTTACGAACACTGAAGCTTTCTTT. Protein sequence: CASSRNRVTNTEAFF.

The chain joins TRBV5-1 to TRBJ1-2; TRBD1 might be the D (5 bases). The V end lost 4 bases, the J end lost 1 base, and 11 bases lay between the germline ends. The V gene's germline CDR1 is SGHRS and CDR2 YFSETQ. The CDR3 runs to 14 residues. The DNA of the CDR3 is TGCGCCAGCAGCGGAGAACAGGTTAACTATGGCTACACCTTC. It translates to CASSGEQVNYGYTF.

This sequence joins TRBV7-3 and TRBJ2-5, with 8 bases aligning to TRBD2. The CDR3 runs 16 residues. Trimming cost V 0 bases and J 5 bases; bases outside gene matches: 8. The germline V gene encodes CDR1 SGHTA and CDR2 FQGTGA. The CDR3 nucleotides read TGTGCCAGCAGCTTAACTGGGGGACTAGGCCAGGAGACCCAGTACTTC. Protein product: CASSLTGGLGQETQYF.

The rearrangement joins TRBV11-3 to TRBJ2-7; 7 bases match TRBD1. In germline, CDR1 is SGHNT, CDR2 YENEEA. V lost 5 bases to trimming and J lost 6 bases; unmatched junction nucleotides: 13. The CDR3 sequence is 15 residues long. CDR3 residues: CASSASGQRQGEQYF. The CDR3 bases are TGTGCCAGCAGCGCCTCGGGACAGCGCCAAGGCGAGCAGTACTTC.

The rearrangement uses TRBV6-6 and TRBJ1-1; 8 bases match TRBD1. The CDR3 has 14 residues. The V and J ends lost 2 bases and 4 bases, in that order; junction bases with no gene match: 3. Per the germline V gene, CDR1 is MNHNY and CDR2 is SVGAGI (reference sequence). The chain's CDR3 is CASSYSDRGTEAFF. The DNA of the CDR3 is TGTGCCAGCAGTTACAGCGACAGGGGCACTGAAGCTTTCTTT.